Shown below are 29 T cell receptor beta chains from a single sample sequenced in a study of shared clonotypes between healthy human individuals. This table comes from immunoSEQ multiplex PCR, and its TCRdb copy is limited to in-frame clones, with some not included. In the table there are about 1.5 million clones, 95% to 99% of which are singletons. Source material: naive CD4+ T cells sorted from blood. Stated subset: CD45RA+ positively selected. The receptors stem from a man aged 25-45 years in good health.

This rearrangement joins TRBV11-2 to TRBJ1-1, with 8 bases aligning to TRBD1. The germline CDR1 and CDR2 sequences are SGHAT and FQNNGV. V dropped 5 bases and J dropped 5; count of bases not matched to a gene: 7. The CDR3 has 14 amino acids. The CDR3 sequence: CASSSRGLGTEAFF. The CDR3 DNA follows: TGTGCCAGCAGCAGCAGGGGGCTTGGGACTGAAGCTTTCTTT.

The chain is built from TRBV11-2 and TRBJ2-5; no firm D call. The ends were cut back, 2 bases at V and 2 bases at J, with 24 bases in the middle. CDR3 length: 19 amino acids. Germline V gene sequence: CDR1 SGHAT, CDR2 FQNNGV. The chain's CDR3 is CASSLYMLGPPVAQETQYF. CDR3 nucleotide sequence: TGTGCCAGCAGCTTATATATGTTAGGGCCGCCGGTTGCGCAAGAGACCCAGTACTTC.

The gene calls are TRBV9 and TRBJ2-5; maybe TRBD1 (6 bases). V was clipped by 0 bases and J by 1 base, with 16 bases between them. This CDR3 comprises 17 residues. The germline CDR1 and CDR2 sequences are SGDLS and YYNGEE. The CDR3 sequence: CASSVDTQGGLQETQYF. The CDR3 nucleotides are TGTGCCAGCAGCGTAGATACACAGGGCGGCCTCCAAGAGACCCAGTACTTC.

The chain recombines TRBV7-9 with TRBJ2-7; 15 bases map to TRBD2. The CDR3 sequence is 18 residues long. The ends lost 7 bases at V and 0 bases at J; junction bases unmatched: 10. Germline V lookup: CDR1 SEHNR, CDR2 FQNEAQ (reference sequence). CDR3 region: CASTIIGLAGGDSYEQYF. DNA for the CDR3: TGTGCCAGCACCATTATAGGACTAGCGGGAGGGGACTCCTACGAGCAGTACTTC.

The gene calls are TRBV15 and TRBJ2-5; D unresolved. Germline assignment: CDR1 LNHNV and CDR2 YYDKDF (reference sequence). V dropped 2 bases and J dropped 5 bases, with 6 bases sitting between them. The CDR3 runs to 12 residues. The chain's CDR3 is CATSRPYETQYF. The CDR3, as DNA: TGTGCCACCAGCAGACCATACGAGACCCAGTACTTC.

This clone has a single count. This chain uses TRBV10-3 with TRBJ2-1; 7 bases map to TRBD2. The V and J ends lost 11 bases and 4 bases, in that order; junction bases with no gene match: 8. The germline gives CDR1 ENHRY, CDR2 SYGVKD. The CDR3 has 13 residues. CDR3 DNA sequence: TGTGCCGCCGGCGGCGGGAGTTACAATGAGCAGTTCTTC. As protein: CAAGGGSYNEQFF.

CDR3 bases: TGTGCCAGCTCACCATCCCAGGGACATTCGCGGGAGCAGTTCTTC. Translated: CASSPSQGHSREQFF. The chain uses TRBV18 and TRBJ2-1, with a tentative D call TRBD1 (6 bases). The CDR3 covers 15 residues. V lost 2 bases, J lost 10 bases, and 18 bases lay in between. Germline V gives CDR1 KGHSH, CDR2 LQKENI.

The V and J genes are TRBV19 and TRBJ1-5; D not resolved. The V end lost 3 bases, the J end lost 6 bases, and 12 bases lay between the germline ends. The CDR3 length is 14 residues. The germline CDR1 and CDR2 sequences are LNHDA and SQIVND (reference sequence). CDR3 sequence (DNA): TGTGCCAGTAGTATGGAACGTCCCACTCAGCCCCAGCATTTT. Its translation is CASSMERPTQPQHF.

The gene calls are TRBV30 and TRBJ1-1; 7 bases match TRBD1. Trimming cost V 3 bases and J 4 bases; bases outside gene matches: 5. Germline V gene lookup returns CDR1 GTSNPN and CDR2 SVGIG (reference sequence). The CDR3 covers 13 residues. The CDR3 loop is CAWRSTGRTEAFF. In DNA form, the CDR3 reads TGTGCCTGGAGATCGACAGGGCGCACTGAAGCTTTCTTT.

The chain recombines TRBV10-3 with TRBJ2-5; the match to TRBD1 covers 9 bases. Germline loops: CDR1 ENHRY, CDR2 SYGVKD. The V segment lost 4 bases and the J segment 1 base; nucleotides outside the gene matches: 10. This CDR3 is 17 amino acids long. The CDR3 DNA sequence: TGTGCCATCAGTGTCGGGACAGGGTCTAATTCCCAAGAGACCCAGTACTTC. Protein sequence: CAISVGTGSNSQETQYF.

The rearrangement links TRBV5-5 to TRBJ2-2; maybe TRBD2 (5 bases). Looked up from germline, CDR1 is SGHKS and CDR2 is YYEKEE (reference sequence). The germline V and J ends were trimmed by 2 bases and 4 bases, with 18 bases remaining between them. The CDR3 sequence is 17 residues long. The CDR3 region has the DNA TGTGCCAGCAGCTTTCGGGGTTTGGGAGTGGGCACCGGGGAGCTGTTTTTT. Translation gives CASSFRGLGVGTGELFF. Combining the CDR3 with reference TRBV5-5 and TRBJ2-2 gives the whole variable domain DAGVTQSPTHLIKTRGQQVTLRCSPISGHKSVSWYQQVLGQGPQFIFQYYEKEERGRGNFPDRFSARQFPNYSSELNVNALLLGDSALYLCASSFRGLGVGTGELFFGEGSRLTVL.

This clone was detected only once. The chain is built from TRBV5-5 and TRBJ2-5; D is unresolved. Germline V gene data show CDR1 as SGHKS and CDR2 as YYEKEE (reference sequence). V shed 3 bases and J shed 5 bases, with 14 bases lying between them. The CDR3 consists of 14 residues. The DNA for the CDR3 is TGTGCCAGCAGCTCCCCTTCCACCGGCGAGACCCAGTACTTC. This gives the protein CASSSPSTGETQYF.

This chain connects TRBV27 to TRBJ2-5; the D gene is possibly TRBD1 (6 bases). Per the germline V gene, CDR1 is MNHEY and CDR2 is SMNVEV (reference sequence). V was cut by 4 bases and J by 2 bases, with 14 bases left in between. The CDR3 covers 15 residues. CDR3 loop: CASSSVSQGQETQYF. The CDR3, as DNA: TGTGCCAGCAGTTCAGTCTCCCAGGGGCAAGAGACCCAGTACTTC.

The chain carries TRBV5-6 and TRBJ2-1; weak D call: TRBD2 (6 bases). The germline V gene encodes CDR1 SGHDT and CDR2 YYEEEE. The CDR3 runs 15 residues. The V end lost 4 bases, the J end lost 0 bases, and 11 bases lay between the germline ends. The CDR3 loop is CASSGGTSSYNEQFF. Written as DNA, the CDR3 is TGTGCCAGCAGCGGCGGGACGAGCTCCTACAATGAGCAGTTCTTC.

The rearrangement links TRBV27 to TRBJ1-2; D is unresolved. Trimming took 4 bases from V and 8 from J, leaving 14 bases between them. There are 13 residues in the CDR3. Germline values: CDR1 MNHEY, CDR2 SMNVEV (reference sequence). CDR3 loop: CASSSSQGKGYTF. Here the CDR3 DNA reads TGTGCCAGCAGTTCGTCTCAAGGGAAAGGCTACACCTTC.

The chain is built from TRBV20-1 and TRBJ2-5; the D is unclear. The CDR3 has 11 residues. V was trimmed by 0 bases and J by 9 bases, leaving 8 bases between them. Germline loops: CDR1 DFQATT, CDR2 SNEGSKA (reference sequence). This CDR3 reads CSARDRSAQYF. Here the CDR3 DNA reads TGCAGTGCTAGAGATCGCAGCGCCCAGTACTTC.

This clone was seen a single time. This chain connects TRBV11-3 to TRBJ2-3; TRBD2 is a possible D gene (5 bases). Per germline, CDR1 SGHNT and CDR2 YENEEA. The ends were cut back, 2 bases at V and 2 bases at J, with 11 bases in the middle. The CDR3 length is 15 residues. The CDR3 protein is CASSLNGGSTDTQYF. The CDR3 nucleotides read TGTGCCAGCAGCTTAAACGGCGGGTCCACAGATACGCAGTATTTT.

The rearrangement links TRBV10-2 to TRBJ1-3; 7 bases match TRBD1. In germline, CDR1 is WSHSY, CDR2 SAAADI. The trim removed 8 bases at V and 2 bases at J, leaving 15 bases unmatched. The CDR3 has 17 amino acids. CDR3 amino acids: CASSLMGRDSTGNTIYF. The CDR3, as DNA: TGCGCCAGCTCTCTGATGGGCAGGGACAGCACTGGAAACACCATATATTTT.

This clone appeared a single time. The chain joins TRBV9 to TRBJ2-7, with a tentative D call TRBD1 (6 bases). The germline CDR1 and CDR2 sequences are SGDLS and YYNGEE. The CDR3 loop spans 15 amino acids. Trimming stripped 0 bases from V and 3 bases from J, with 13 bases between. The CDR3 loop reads CASSVAPDSLYEQYF. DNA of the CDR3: TGTGCCAGCAGCGTAGCCCCGGACAGCCTCTACGAGCAGTACTTC.

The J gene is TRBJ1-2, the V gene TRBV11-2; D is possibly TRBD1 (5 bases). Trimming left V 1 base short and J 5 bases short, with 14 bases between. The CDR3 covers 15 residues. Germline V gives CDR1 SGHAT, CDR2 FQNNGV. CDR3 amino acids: CASSLARGTSYGYTF. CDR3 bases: TGTGCCAGCAGCTTAGCCCGGGGGACTTCTTATGGCTACACCTTC.

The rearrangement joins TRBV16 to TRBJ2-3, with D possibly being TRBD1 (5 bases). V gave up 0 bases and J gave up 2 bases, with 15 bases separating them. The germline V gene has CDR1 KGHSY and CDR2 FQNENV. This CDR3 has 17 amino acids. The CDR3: CASSQSIGQGHTDTQYF. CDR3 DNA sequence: TGTGCCAGCAGCCAATCAATTGGGCAGGGCCACACAGATACGCAGTATTTT. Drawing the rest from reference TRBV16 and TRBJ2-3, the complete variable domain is GEEVAQTPKHLVRGEGQKAKLYCAPIKGHSYVFWYQQVLKNEFKFLISFQNENVFDETGMPKERFSAKCLPNSPCSLEIQATKLEDSAVYFCASSQSIGQGHTDTQYFGPGTRLTVL.

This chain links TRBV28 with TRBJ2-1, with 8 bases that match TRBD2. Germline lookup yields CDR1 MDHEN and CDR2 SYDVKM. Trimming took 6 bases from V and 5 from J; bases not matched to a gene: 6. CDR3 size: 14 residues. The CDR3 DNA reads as TGTGCCAGCAGACCGGGACTAGTTAACAATGAGCAGTTCTTC. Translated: CASRPGLVNNEQFF.

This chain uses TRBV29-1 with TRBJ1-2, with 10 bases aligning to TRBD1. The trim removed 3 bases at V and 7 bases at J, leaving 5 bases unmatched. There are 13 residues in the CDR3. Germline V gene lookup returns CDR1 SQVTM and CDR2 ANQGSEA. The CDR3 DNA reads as TGCAGCGTTGACGGGTGGACAGGGGGTGGCTACACCTTC. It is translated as CSVDGWTGGGYTF.

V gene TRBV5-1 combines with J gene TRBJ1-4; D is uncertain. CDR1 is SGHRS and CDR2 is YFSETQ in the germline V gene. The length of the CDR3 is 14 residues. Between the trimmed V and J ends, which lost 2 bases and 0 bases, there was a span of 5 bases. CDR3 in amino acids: CASSLRSTNEKLFF. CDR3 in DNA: TGCGCCAGCAGCTTAAGGTCAACTAATGAAAAACTGTTTTTT.

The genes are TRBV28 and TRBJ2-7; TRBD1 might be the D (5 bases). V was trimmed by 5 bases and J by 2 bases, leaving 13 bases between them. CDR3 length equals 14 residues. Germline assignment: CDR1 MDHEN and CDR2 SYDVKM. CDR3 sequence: CASSGATAPYEQYF. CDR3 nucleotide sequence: TGTGCCAGCAGTGGGGCCACCGCACCCTACGAGCAGTACTTC.

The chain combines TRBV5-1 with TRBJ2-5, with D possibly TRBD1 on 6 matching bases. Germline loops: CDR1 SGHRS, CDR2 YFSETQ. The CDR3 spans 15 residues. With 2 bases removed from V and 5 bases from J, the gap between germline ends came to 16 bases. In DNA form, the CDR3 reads TGCGCCAGCAGCTTAGGGTCAGGGCAGGGGGAGACCCAGTACTTC. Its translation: CASSLGSGQGETQYF.

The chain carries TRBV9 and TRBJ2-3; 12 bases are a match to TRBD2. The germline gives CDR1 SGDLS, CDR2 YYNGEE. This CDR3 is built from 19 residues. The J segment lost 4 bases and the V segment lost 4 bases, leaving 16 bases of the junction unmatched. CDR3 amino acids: CASSLRTSGNLGVPDTQYF. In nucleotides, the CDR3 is TGTGCCAGCAGCTTACGGACTAGCGGGAATTTAGGAGTCCCAGATACGCAGTATTTT.

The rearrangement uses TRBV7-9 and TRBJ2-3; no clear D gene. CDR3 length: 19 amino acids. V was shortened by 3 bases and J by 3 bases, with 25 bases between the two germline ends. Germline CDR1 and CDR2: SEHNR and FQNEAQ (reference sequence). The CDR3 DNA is TGTGCCAGCAGCTTCCCAGATATGTGGGGAAAACGACGAACAGATACGCAGTATTTT. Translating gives CASSFPDMWGKRRTDTQYF.

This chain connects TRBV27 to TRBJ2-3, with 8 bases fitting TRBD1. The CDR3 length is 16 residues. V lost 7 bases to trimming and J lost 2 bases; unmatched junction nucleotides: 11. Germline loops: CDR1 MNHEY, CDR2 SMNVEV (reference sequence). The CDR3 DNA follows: TGTGCCAGCAACCCGATGTACAGGGGGTACACAGATACGCAGTATTTT. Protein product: CASNPMYRGYTDTQYF.